One T cell receptor beta chain is described in this entry. Its antigen is unknown. No base qualities exist here, and no much larger clone lies one base off it. The EasySep Human CD8+ T Cell Enrichment Kit was used on day 10 to isolate CD8+ T cells from every culture. The entry originates in a study of CD8 T cell repertoires and HIV-1 epitope variants (dated by TCRdb to about 2020). Concerning the study at large: Twenty-five peptides representing autologous and known Gag and Nef epitope variants were each used to stimulate T cells in separate culture wells. Among the control conditions were a peptide pool of CMV, EBV and flu, the Ebola AY9 epitope serving as a negative control, and a well with no peptide. Tested epitopes included three Gag epitope families and Nef HW9 and YT9. T cells were enriched using the EasySep Human T Cell Enrichment Kit and were co-cultured with equal numbers of autologous T cell-negative cells serving as antigen-presenting cells. Cultures ran for 10 days in IMDM with gentamicin, with half-media changes on days 3 and 7 adding IL-2, IL-7 and IL-15. An aliquot of 1M T cells was set aside as an uncultured baseline condition, separate from the 83 T cell cultures. A total of some 83 T cell cultures were run, with each culture condition done in triplicate except for one peptide, which was done in duplicate. The paper as a whole reports these results and caveats: Roughly 5 clonotypes recognized the Nef KF9 family and one the HW9 family, with no responses to the TAALDMSHF plasma variant. Of the nine antigen-specific TCR beta clonotypes identified, five or six appeared cross-reactive for autologous or known escape epitope variants. The assay identified only TCR beta chains and indicated proliferation to antigen, not T cell function or cytokine profile.

The immunoSEQ platform was used to sequence TCR beta CDR3 regions at survey depth. The QIAamp DNA micro kit was used to extract genomic DNA from every cultured and uncultured CD8+ T cell population. The authors processed their data as follows. Any sample with under 5,000 productive reads was excluded, and this exclusion removed about 6.5% of the roughly 75 cultures stimulated with HIV peptides. Sequences were trimmed to CDR3 by a MANAFEST web app, and nonproductive sequences, CDR3s under 5 amino acids, and sequences not starting with C or ending with F/W were removed. To count as antigen-specific, a clonotype had to be expanded in at least 2 of 3 replicates compared with the no-peptide control at FDR 0.01, and only within one epitope family. A frequency at least fivefold higher than in wells stimulated with peptides from other epitope families was additionally required for specific clonotypes. TCRdb provides this immuneACCESS table in a form limited to in-frame rearrangements. Some clones are lacking; in checked studies, under half of them reflect an unresolved V gene, and why the rest are absent is not known. That table furnishes V, J and clone size, whereas the DNA furnished D and trimming. The sample table lists under 2,000 clones, about 69% of them with a count of one. The ten largest clonotypes hold more than 40% of the sample.

The germline V gene provides CDR1 MNHNS and CDR2 SASEGT. The CDR3 covers 15 residues, taking in both the cysteine and the phenylalanine. Solely the CDR3 DNA is kept, with 45 bases framed from the first base. The junction shows trimming of 6 bases on V and 3 bases on J, plus 15 bases between the germline ends. The TCR sequence derives from a male donor with HIV. The sequence joins TRBV6-1 to TRBJ2-1; no confident D gene assignment can be made. What was sequenced was cultured CD8+ T cells derived from PBMCs. For the CDR3, the sequence is CASSESPPVYNEQFF. At the DNA level, the sequence is TGTGCCAGCAGCGAATCCCCCCCAGTCTACAATGAGCAGTTCTTC.